One sample yielded the 3 T cell receptor beta chains listed below, sequenced in a study of blood T cell repertoires in COVID-19. Generated by immunoSEQ multiplex PCR, the TCRdb table keeps only in-frame clones and is missing some. This table has about 46,000 clones, about 83% appearing once. The sequenced material came from peripheral blood. Receptors originate from a woman older than 75 with acute or convalescent COVID-19.

This clone has ten or more counts. V and J are TRBV5-6 and TRBJ2-7; D might be TRBD2 (6 bases). The CDR3 sequence is 15 residues long. V shed 5 bases and J shed 3 bases, with 18 bases lying between them. Germline V CDR1 and CDR2: SGHDT, YYEEEE. CDR3 protein: CASRKPLAINYEQYF. CDR3 sequence (DNA): TGTGCCAGCAGAAAACCCCTAGCGATCAACTACGAGCAGTACTTC. Complete variable domain (other parts from reference TRBV5-6 and TRBJ2-7): DAGVTQSPTHLIKTRGQQVTLRCSPKSGHDTVSWYQQALGQGPQFIFQYYEEEERQRGNFPDRFSGHQFPNYSSELNVNALLLGDSALYLCASRKPLAINYEQYFGPGTRLTVT.

The CDR3 region is CASYSLAGQNTGELFF. The CDR3, as DNA: TGTGCCAGTTACAGTCTAGCGGGGCAGAACACCGGGGAGCTGTTTTTT. The chain recombines TRBV4-2 with TRBJ2-2; TRBD2 matches 9 bases. Germline CDR1 is LGHNA and CDR2 is YNFKEQ. V was pared by 9 bases and J by 1 base, with 9 bases of the junction left unmatched. This CDR3 comprises 16 residues.

The CDR3 DNA reads as TGTGCCAGCAGTCCCCCGGGAATGAACTCCTACGAGCAGTACTTC. Residues: CASSPPGMNSYEQYF. This chain joins TRBV2 and TRBJ2-7; D possibly corresponds to TRBD2 (5 bases). This CDR3 spans 15 amino acids. The V and J ends lost 5 bases and 0 bases respectively, with 14 bases between them. Germline values: CDR1 SNHLY, CDR2 FYNNEI. Looking up the rest from reference TRBV2 and TRBJ2-7 gives the full variable domain: EPEVTQTPSHQVTQMGQEVILRCVPISNHLYFYWYRQILGQKVEFLVSFYNNEISEKSEIFDDQFSVERPDGSNFTLKIRSTKLEDSAMYFCASSPPGMNSYEQYFGPGTRLTVT.